The sequence of this T cell receptor (beta chain) was determined in a study of tumor-infiltrating lymphocytes in primary liver carcinoma. Overall study: Patients comprised men and women whose ages fell between 30 and 69 years. Overall study results and limits: Merely some 8-25% of top clones spanned all five tumor regions. Blood fell significantly below tumors in its top-250-clone fraction (p = 0.039).

Each 20-30 mg portion of unsorted bulk tissue served as the source for co-extraction of RNA and DNA. Sampling of each tumor involved five separate regions. Reverse transcription of 500 to 650 ng total RNA with a constant-region primer produced TCR beta cDNA. What produced the TCR beta libraries was three nested multiplex PCR rounds using slightly modified ARM-PCR. TCRdb re-called the multiplex PCR reads through MiXCR, storing one row per CDR3 protein. The table includes about 110,000 distinct CDR3 sequences, roughly 80% detected once. This clonotype was recorded only once. Its matching antigen is unknown. The material sequenced was liver tumor tissue from sampling region 3. As for subset: tumor region T3, left-lateral pole. The TCR comes from a middle-aged man with primary liver carcinoma and hepatitis B virus infection.

The CDR3 here is CASGRYGSEVRSGNTIYF. CDR3 DNA sequence: TGTGCCAGCGGGCGATACGGGAGCGAAGTACGGAGTGGAAACACCATATATTTT. This chain joins TRBV21-1 and TRBJ1-3. TRBV21-1 is recorded as a pseudogene. CDR3 length equals 18 residues.